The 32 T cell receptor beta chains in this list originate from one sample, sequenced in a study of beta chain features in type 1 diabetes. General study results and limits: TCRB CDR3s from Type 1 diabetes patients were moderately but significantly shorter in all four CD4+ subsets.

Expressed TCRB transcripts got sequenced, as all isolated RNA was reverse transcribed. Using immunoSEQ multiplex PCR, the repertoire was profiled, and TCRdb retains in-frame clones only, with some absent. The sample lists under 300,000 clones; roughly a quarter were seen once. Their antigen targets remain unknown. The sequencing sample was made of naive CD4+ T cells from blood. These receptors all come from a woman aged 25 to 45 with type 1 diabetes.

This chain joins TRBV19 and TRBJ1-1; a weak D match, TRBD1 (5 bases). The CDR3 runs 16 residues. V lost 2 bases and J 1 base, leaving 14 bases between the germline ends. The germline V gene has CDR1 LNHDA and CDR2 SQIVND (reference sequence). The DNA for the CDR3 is TGTGCCAGTAGTATACCGCAGGGATCGGCGAACACTGAAGCTTTCTTT. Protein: CASSIPQGSANTEAFF. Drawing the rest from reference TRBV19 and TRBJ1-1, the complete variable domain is DGGITQSPKYLFRKEGQNVTLSCEQNLNHDAMYWYRQDPGQGLRLIYYSQIVNDFQKGDIAEGYSVSREKKESFPLTVTSAQKNPTAFYLCASSIPQGSANTEAFFGQGTRLTVV.

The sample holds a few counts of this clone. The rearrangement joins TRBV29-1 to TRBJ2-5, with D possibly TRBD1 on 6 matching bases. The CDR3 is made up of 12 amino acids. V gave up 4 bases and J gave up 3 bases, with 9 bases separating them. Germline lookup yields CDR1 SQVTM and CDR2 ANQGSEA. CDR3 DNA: TGCAGCGTTGCTAGGGGGAAAGAGACCCAGTACTTC. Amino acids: CSVARGKETQYF.

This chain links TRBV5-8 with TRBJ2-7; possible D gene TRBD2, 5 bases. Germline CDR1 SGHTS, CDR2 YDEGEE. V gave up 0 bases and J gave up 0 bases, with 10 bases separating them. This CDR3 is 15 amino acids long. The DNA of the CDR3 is TGTGCCAGCAGCTTGGCCACCGGGAACTCCTACGAGCAGTACTTC. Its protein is CASSLATGNSYEQYF.

This CDR3 is CASTGWVNEQFF. In nucleotides, the CDR3 is TGTGCCAGCACCGGGTGGGTTAATGAGCAGTTCTTC. V is TRBV27 and J is TRBJ2-1; no reliable D call. This CDR3 is built from 12 residues. V lost 7 bases and J lost 7, with 11 bases in between. The germline CDR1 and CDR2 sequences are MNHEY and SMNVEV (reference sequence).

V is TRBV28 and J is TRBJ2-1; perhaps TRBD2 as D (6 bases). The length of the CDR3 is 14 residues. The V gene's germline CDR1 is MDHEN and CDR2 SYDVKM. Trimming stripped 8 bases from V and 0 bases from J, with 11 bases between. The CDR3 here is CASLSGGSYNEQFF. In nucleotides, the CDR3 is TGTGCCAGCCTTAGCGGAGGCTCCTACAATGAGCAGTTCTTC. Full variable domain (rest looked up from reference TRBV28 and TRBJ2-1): DVKVTQSSRYLVKRTGEKVFLECVQDMDHENMFWYRQDPGLGLRLIYFSYDVKMKEKGDIPEGYSVSREKKERFSLILESASTNQTSMYLCASLSGGSYNEQFFGPGTRLTVL.

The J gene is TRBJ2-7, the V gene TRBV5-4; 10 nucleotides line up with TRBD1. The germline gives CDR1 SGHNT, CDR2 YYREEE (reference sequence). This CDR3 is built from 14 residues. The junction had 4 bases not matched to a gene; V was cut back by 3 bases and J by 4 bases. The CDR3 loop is CASSSRQGAYEQYF. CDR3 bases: TGTGCCAGCAGCTCGAGACAGGGGGCATACGAGCAGTACTTC. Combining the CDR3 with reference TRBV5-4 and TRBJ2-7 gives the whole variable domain ETGVTQSPTHLIKTRGQQVTLRCSSQSGHNTVSWYQQALGQGPQFIFQYYREEENGRGNFPPRFSGLQFPNYSSELNVNALELDDSALYLCASSSRQGAYEQYFGPGTRLTVT.

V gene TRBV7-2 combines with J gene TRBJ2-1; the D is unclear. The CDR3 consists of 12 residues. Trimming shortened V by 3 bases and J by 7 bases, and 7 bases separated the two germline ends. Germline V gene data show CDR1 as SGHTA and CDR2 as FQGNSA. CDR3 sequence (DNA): TGTGCCAGCAGCTTTTACCGGAATGAGCAGTTCTTC. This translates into CASSFYRNEQFF.

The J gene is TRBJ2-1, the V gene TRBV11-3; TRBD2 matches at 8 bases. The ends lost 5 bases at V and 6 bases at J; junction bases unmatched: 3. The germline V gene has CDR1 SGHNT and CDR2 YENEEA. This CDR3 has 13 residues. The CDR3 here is CASSPSGFNEQFF. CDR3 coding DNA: TGTGCCAGCAGCCCTAGCGGGTTCAATGAGCAGTTCTTC.

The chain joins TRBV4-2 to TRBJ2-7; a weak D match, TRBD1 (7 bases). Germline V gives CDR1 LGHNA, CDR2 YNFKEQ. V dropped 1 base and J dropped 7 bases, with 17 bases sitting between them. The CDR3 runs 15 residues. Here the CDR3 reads CASSQASQGGGEQYF. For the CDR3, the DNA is TGTGCCAGCAGCCAAGCGAGCCAGGGGGGAGGTGAGCAGTACTTC.

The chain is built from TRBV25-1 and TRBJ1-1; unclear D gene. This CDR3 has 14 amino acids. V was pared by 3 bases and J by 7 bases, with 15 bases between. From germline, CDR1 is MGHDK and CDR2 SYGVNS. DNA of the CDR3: TGTGCCAGCAGTGAGAGGGAAGGACGGGATGAAGCTTTCTTT. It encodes CASSEREGRDEAFF.

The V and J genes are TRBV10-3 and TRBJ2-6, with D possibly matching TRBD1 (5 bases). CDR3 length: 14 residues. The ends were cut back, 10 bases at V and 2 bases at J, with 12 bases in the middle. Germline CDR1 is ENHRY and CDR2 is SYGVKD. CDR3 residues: CATGKGTGANVLTF. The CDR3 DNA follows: TGTGCCACAGGGAAGGGAACTGGGGCCAACGTCCTGACTTTC.

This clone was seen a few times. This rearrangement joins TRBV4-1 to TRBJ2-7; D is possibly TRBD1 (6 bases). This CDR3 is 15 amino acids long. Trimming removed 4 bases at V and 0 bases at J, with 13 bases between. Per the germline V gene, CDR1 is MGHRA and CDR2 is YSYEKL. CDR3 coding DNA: TGCGCCAGCAGCCCGGGACAACTTTTCTCCTACGAGCAGTACTTC. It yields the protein CASSPGQLFSYEQYF.

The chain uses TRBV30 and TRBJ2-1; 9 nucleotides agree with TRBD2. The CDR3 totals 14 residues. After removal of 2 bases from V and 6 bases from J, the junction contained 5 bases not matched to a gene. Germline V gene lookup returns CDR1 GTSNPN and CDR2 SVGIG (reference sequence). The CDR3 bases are TGTGCCTGGAGTCGAGCGGGAGGCCGCAATGAGCAGTTCTTC. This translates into CAWSRAGGRNEQFF.

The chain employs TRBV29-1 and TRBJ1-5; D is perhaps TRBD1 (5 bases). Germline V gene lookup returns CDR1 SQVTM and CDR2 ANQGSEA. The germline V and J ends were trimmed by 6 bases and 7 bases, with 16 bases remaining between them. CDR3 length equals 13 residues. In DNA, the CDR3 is TGCAGCGTCGGGGGTGGGGGTCGCCAGCCCCAGCATTTT. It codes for CSVGGGGRQPQHF.

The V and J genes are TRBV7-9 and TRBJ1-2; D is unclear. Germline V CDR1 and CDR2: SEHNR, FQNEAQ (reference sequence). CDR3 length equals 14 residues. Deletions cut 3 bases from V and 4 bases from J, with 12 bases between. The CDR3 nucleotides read TGTGCCAGCAGCTTGATTGCAGGCGTCTATGGCTACACCTTC. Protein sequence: CASSLIAGVYGYTF.

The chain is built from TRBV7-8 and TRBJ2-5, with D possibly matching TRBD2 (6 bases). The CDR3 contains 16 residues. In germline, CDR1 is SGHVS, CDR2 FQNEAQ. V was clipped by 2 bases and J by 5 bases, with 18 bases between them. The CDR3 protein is CASSLTSVGTGETQYF. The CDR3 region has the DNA TGTGCCAGCAGCTTAACGTCGGTGGGGACTGGGGAGACCCAGTACTTC.

Here the CDR3 reads CASSPGYQETQYF. The CDR3 bases are TGTGCCAGCTCACCCGGGTACCAAGAGACCCAGTACTTC. The rearrangement uses TRBV18 and TRBJ2-5; D ambiguous. Trimming took off 3 bases at V and 0 bases at J, with 5 bases between the two ends. Germline assignment: CDR1 KGHSH and CDR2 LQKENI. This CDR3 comprises 13 residues.

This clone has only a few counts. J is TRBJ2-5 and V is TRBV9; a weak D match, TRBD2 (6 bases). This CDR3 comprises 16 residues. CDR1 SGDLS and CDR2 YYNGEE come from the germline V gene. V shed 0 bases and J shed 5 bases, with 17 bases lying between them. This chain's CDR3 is CASSVVGSSARETQYF. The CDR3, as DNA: TGTGCCAGCAGCGTAGTTGGGTCTAGCGCAAGGGAGACCCAGTACTTC. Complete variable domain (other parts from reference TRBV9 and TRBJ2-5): DSGVTQTPKHLITATGQRVTLRCSPRSGDLSVYWYQQSLDQGLQFLIQYYNGEERAKGNILERFSAQQFPDLHSELNLSSLELGDSALYFCASSVVGSSARETQYFGPGTRLLVL.

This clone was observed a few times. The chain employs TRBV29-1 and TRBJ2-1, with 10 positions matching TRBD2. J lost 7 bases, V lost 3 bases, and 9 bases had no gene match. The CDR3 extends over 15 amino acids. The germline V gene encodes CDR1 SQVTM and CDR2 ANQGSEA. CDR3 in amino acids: CSVEVPGLATNEQFF. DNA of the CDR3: TGCAGCGTTGAGGTCCCGGGACTAGCGACTAATGAGCAGTTCTTC.

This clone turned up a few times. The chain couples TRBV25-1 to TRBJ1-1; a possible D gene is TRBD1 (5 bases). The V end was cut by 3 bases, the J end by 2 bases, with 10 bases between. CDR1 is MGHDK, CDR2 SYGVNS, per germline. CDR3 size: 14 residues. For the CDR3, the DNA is TGTGCCAGCAGTGACCCGACAGTTAACACTGAAGCTTTCTTT. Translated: CASSDPTVNTEAFF.

CDR3 bases: TGTGCCAGCAGCCTAGGGACTAGCGGGAGTGAGACCCAGTACTTC. It is translated as CASSLGTSGSETQYF. This chain connects TRBV7-9 to TRBJ2-5; 14 bases line up with TRBD2. V was clipped by 5 bases and J by 5 bases; unmatched bases: 4. Germline V gene lookup returns CDR1 SEHNR and CDR2 FQNEAQ (reference sequence). The CDR3 is made up of 15 amino acids.

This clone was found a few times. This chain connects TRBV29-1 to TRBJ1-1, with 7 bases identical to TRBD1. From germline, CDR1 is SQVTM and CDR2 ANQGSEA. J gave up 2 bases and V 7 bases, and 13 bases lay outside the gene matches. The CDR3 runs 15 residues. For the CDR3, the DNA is TGCAGCGCCGGCAACCGGGACAGAGAAAACACTGAAGCTTTCTTT. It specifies CSAGNRDRENTEAFF.

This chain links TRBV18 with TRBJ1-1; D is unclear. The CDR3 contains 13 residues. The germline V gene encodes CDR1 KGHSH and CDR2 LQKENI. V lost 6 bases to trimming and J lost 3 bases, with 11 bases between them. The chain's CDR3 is CASSRQLDTEAFF. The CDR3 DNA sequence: TGTGCCAGCTCGCGGCAGCTTGACACTGAAGCTTTCTTT.

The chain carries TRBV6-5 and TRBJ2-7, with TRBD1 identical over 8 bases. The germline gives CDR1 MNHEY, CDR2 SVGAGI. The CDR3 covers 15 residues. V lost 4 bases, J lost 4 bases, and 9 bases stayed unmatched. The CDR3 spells CASSSGQGRLYEQYF. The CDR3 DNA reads TGTGCCAGCAGTTCAGGACAGGGTAGGCTGTACGAGCAGTACTTC.

CDR3 in amino acids: CASRTSGTNEQYF. The CDR3 DNA sequence: TGTGCCAGTAGGACTAGCGGGACCAACGAGCAGTACTTC. The V call is TRBV19, the J call TRBJ2-7, with 11 bases identical to TRBD2. J lost 5 bases, V lost 6 bases, and 3 bases had no gene match. CDR3 length: 13 amino acids. Looked up from germline, CDR1 is LNHDA and CDR2 is SQIVND (reference sequence).

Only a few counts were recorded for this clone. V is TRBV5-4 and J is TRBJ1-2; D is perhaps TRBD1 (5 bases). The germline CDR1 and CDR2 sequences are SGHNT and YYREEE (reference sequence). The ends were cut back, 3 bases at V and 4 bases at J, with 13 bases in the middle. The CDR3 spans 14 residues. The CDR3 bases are TGTGCCAGCAGCTACACCACAGGTTCCTATGGCTACACCTTC. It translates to CASSYTTGSYGYTF.

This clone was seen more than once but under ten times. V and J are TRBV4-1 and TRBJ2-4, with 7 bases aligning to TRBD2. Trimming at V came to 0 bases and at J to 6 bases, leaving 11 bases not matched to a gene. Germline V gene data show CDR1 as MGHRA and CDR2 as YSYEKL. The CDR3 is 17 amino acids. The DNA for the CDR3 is TGCGCCAGCAGCCAAGAAGTGGGCGGGAGTAGTCGAAACATTCAGTACTTC. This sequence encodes CASSQEVGGSSRNIQYF.

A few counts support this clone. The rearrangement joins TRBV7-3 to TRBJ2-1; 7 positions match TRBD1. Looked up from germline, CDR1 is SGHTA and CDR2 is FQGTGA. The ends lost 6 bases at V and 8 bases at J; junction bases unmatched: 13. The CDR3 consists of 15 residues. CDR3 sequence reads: CASRVAGGLVYEQFF. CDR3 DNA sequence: TGTGCCAGCAGAGTCGCAGGGGGTCTTGTCTATGAGCAGTTCTTC.

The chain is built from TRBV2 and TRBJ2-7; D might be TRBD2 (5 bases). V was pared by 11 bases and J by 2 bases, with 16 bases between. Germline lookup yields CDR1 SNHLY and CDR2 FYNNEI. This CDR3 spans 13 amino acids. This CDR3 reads CAAGQSPPYEQYF. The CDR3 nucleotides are TGTGCCGCGGGTCAGTCCCCTCCCTACGAGCAGTACTTC.

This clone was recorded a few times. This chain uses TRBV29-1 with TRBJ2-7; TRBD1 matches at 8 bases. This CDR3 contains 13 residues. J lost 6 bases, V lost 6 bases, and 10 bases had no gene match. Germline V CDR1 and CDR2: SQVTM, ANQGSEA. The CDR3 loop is CSVPGAGGREQYF. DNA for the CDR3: TGCAGCGTCCCTGGGGCAGGGGGCCGCGAGCAGTACTTC.

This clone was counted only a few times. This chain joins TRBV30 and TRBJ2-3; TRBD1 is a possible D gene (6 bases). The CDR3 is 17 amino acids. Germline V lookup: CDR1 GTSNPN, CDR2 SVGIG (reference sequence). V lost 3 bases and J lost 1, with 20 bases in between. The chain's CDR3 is CAWSRDKTTSGTDTQYF. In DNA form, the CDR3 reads TGTGCCTGGAGCCGGGACAAAACTACCTCGGGCACAGATACGCAGTATTTT.

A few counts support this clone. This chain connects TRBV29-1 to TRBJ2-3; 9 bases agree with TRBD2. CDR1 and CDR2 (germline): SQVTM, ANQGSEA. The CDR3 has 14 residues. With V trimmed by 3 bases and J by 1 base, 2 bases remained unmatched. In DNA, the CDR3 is TGCAGCGTTGAGCCTAGCGGGGGCACAGATACGCAGTATTTT. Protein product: CSVEPSGGTDTQYF.